Given below is one T cell receptor (beta chain) in context. Its antigen is not known. Regarding time point: newly diagnosed GD, antithyroid drugs for less than 3 months. Researchers made the TCR library from RNA that was extracted from PBMCs. Trimming stripped 2 bases from V and 8 bases from J, with 12 bases between. This CDR3 has 14 residues. Germline CDR1 is LNHNV and CDR2 is YYDKDF (reference sequence). These data belong to a study of regulatory T cells in long-lasting Graves disease. Study-level results: It was in persistent disease that TRBV28, TRBJ1-2 and TRBJ2-5 were favored. Persistent patients shared more public clonotypes (approximately 2,700) than newly diagnosed patients (about 940).

The authors built TCR beta libraries using iRepertoire HTBI primers and Arm-PCR of CDR3 regions. TCRdb re-derived calls from the multiplex PCR reads in MiXCR, one entry per CDR3 protein. The sample contains some 490,000 distinct CDR3 sequences, about 11% of which appear only once. The same data also went into a second study, on T cells in Graves' hyperthyroidism and ophthalmopathy. From that report: Stable Graves' hyperthyroidism meant no ophthalmopathy progression within 18 months. The HTBI primer set drove a first-round RT-PCR of the TCR CDR3.

This chain uses TRBV15 with TRBJ2-2; D call uncertain. Sample: peripheral blood mononuclear cells (PBMCs), taken at new diagnosis, from a patient treated with antithyroid drugs. This TCR was sampled from a woman younger than 45 with Graves disease. CDR3 sequence reads: CATSRLAYFGELFF. CDR3 bases: TGTGCCACCAGCAGACTCGCCTATTTTGGGGAGCTGTTTTTT.